This T cell receptor beta chain was obtained from a study of radiotherapy plus CTLA-4 blockade in lung cancer. Comments on this clone: Its antigen is unidentified.

CDR3 length: 18 amino acids. Germline V gene lookup returns CDR1 SGDLS and CDR2 YYNGEE. V lost 4 bases, J lost 10 bases, and 15 bases stayed unmatched. Some clones are missing from TCRdb's copy, which holds only in-frame ones; the method was immunoSEQ multiplex PCR. The data contain tens of thousands of clones, 70% to 90% of them singletons. Treatment of patients with chemo-refractory metastatic non-small-cell lung cancer consisted of focal radiation plus CTLA-4 blockade with ipilimumab. The study's findings and limits: Radiotherapy was combined with ipilimumab, and tumor-derived TCR clones then expanded in blood.

This chain joins TRBV9 and TRBJ2-1; 15 positions match TRBD2. The sample here was peripheral blood, taken from a patient treated with radiotherapy plus ipilimumab. This TCR came from a human donor with non-small cell lung cancer who had stable disease on radiotherapy plus ipilimumab. The CDR3 spells CASSPRTSGGGLGVEQFF. CDR3 nucleotide sequence: TGTGCCAGCAGCCCGCGGACTAGCGGGGGGGGTCTCGGGGTGGAGCAGTTCTTC.